The next 2 T cell receptor beta chains were all read from a single sample in a study of Tregs in tolerant kidney transplant recipients. Here immunoSEQ multiplex PCR was the method, and the copy in TCRdb shows in-frame clones only, minus some. In the table there are 55,000 to 80,000 clones, approximately 98% of which are singletons. Sequenced material: Tregs from blood, taken before the transplant. These receptors originate from a human donor who received a combined kidney and bone marrow transplant.

The chain has TRBV18 and TRBJ2-1, with 11 positions matching TRBD2. From germline, CDR1 is KGHSH and CDR2 LQKENI. There are 17 residues in the CDR3. Trimming at V came to 3 bases and at J to 3 bases, leaving 7 bases not matched to a gene. The CDR3 here is CASSPSITSGSYNEQFF. In DNA, the CDR3 is TGTGCCAGCTCACCGTCAATTACTAGCGGGAGCTACAATGAGCAGTTCTTC.

The V call is TRBV19, the J call TRBJ2-6; TRBD1 is a possible D gene (5 bases). The CDR3 runs to 16 residues. The V gene's germline CDR1 is LNHDA and CDR2 SQIVND (reference sequence). Trimming stripped 6 bases from V and 0 bases from J, with 12 bases between. CDR3 nucleotide sequence: TGTGCCAGTAGAAGGGGCGGCCTCTCTGGGGCCAACGTCCTGACTTTC. Translating gives CASRRGGLSGANVLTF.